This TCR beta chain is drawn from a study of T cell responses to AZD1222 COVID-19 vaccine. Note on this clone: Its cognate antigen is unknown.

The protocol was immunoSEQ multiplex PCR, while the TCRdb copy is restricted to in-frame clones and leaves out a portion. This sample has some 140,000 clones, with roughly nine tenths found just once. The CDR3 runs to 14 residues. Germline-derived CDR1 and CDR2 are MNHEY and SVGAGI. The germline V and J ends were trimmed by 10 bases and 1 base, with 13 bases remaining between them. Study-wide results and caveats: Spike-specific TCR depth and breadth grew after two AZD1222 doses. The study found vaccine-associated CD4 TCRs spanning spike, dominant at 160-218 and 743-854. Just a handful of AZD1222 recipients tested seropositive at baseline. Clonal diversity was possibly underestimated; the donors were predominantly white British and more often female.

The clonotype was recovered from an adult in good health. The chain uses TRBV6-5 and TRBJ2-2, with D perhaps matching TRBD2 (6 bases). The sample here was peripheral blood, taken on day 0 of AZD1222 vaccination. CDR3 loop: CATSLGGNTGELFF. In DNA form, the CDR3 reads TGTGCCACCTCCCTGGGGGGGAACACCGGGGAGCTGTTTTTT.